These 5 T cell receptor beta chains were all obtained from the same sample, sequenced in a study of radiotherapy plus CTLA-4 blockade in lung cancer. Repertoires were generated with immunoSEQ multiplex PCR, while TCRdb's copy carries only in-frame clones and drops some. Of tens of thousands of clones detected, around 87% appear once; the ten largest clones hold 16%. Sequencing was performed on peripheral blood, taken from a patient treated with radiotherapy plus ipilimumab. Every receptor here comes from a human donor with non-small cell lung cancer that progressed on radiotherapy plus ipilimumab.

Here the CDR3 DNA reads TGTGCCAGCAGCTCCACGGGGGGAACGAGCACAGATACGCAGTATTTT. This translates into CASSSTGGTSTDTQYF. The V and J genes are TRBV9 and TRBJ2-3; 7 nucleotides agree with TRBD2. CDR1 and CDR2 (germline): SGDLS, YYNGEE. Trimming at V came to 4 bases and at J to 0 bases, leaving 8 bases not matched to a gene. This CDR3 region has 16 residues.

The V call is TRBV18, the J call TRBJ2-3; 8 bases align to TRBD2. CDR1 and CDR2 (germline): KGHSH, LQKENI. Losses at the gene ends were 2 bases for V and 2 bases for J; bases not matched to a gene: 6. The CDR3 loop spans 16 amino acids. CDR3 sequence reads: CASSPAGLVTTDTQYF. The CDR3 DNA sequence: TGTGCCAGCTCACCAGCGGGACTAGTTACCACAGATACGCAGTATTTT.

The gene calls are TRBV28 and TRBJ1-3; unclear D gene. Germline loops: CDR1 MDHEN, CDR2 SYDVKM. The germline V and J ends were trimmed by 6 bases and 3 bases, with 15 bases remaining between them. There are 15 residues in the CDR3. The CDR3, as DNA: TGTGCCAGCAGCTCTGGAGCGGGGAATGGAAACACCATATATTTT. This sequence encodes CASSSGAGNGNTIYF.

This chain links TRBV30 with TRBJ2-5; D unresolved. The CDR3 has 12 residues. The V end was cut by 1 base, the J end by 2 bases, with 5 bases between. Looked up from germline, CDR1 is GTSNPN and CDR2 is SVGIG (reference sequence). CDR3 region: CAWSGIQETQYF. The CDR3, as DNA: TGTGCCTGGAGTGGTATACAAGAGACCCAGTACTTC.

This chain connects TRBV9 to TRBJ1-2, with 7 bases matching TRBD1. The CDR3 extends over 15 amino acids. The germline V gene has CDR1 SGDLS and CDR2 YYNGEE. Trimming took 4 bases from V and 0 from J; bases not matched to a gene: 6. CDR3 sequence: CASSPRDSPNYGYTF. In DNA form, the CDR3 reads TGTGCCAGCAGCCCGCGGGACAGCCCTAACTATGGCTACACCTTC.